The next 12 T cell receptor beta chains were all read from a single sample in a study of T cell responses to AZD1222 COVID-19 vaccine. This table comes from immunoSEQ multiplex PCR, and its TCRdb copy is limited to in-frame clones, with some not included. The data contain 100,000 to 150,000 clones, 85% to 95% of them seen just once; the ten biggest clones take up roughly 6.6%. The sequencing used peripheral blood, collected on day 0 of AZD1222 vaccination. These receptors were collected from an adult in good health.

The gene calls are TRBV10-3 and TRBJ1-1; D is ambiguous. The CDR3 sequence is 12 residues long. Germline V gene lookup returns CDR1 ENHRY and CDR2 SYGVKD. V was pared by 2 bases and J by 4 bases, with 5 bases between. The CDR3 nucleotides are TGTGCCATCAGTGAGGTCAGCACTGAAGCTTTCTTT. It is translated as CAISEVSTEAFF.

The chain uses TRBV10-3 and TRBJ1-6; 9 nucleotides align to TRBD1. Germline V gives CDR1 ENHRY, CDR2 SYGVKD. V was clipped by 6 bases and J by 10 bases; unmatched bases: 7. CDR3 size: 14 residues. CDR3 bases: TGTGCCATCAGGCCGGGACAGGGCGGATCACCCCTCCACTTT. Translating it yields CAIRPGQGGSPLHF.

This chain uses TRBV4-1 with TRBJ1-6, with a possible D match to TRBD1 (5 bases). The CDR3 has 15 amino acids. The V end was cut by 0 bases, the J end by 8 bases, with 11 bases between. Germline loops: CDR1 MGHRA, CDR2 YSYEKL. The CDR3, as DNA: TGCGCCAGCAGCCAAGAGGGGCAGTTGTATTCACCCCTCCACTTT. Translating gives CASSQEGQLYSPLHF.

V gene TRBV2 combines with J gene TRBJ2-2, with 8 bases lining up with TRBD2. Germline V gene sequence: CDR1 SNHLY, CDR2 FYNNEI. Trimming cost V 4 bases and J 1 base; bases outside gene matches: 14. The CDR3 length is 19 residues. Here the CDR3 DNA reads TGTGCCAGCAGTGTGCCGGGGGCAGGTCTAGCGGGGAACACCGGGGAGCTGTTTTTT. It specifies CASSVPGAGLAGNTGELFF. The variable domain in full, completed from reference TRBV2 and TRBJ2-2, reads EPEVTQTPSHQVTQMGQEVILRCVPISNHLYFYWYRQILGQKVEFLVSFYNNEISEKSEIFDDQFSVERPDGSNFTLKIRSTKLEDSAMYFCASSVPGAGLAGNTGELFFGEGSRLTVL.

This clone is a singleton in its sample. V and J are TRBV19 and TRBJ2-4; the D gene is possibly TRBD1 (6 bases). Trimming stripped 5 bases from V and 2 bases from J, with 13 bases between. This CDR3 comprises 15 residues. Germline V gene data show CDR1 as LNHDA and CDR2 as SQIVND (reference sequence). The CDR3 is CASSPQRGSKNIQYF. Here the CDR3 DNA reads TGTGCCAGTAGTCCCCAAAGGGGGTCCAAAAACATTCAGTACTTC.

The chain uses TRBV5-1 and TRBJ2-3; D is undetermined. The CDR3 is made up of 13 amino acids. Germline V gene sequence: CDR1 SGHRS, CDR2 YFSETQ. The V end was cut by 3 bases, the J end by 0 bases, with 5 bases between. The CDR3 region has the DNA TGCGCCAGCAGCTCGGCTAGCACAGATACGCAGTATTTT. The encoded protein is CASSSASTDTQYF.

J is TRBJ1-2 and V is TRBV27; D perhaps matches TRBD1 (6 bases). V was clipped by 5 bases and J by 10 bases, with 11 bases between them. This CDR3 comprises 11 residues. Per germline, CDR1 MNHEY and CDR2 SMNVEV (reference sequence). In DNA, the CDR3 is TGTGCCAGCAGTATCAGGGGCGTCTACACCTTC. The encoded protein is CASSIRGVYTF.

CDR3 bases: TGCGCCAGCAGCCCGGGACTAGCGGGAGGCCTTAGCTCCTACAATGAGCAGTTCTTC. It codes for CASSPGLAGGLSSYNEQFF. The chain couples TRBV4-1 to TRBJ2-1; 15 positions match TRBD2. V dropped 4 bases and J dropped 0; count of bases not matched to a gene: 7. Germline V gene sequence: CDR1 MGHRA, CDR2 YSYEKL. CDR3 length equals 19 residues.

This clone was detected only a few times. J is TRBJ1-1 and V is TRBV5-4; D is ambiguous. The CDR3 has 14 amino acids. Germline CDR1 and CDR2: SGHNT and YYREEE (reference sequence). V dropped 0 bases and J dropped 0 bases, with 6 bases sitting between them. This CDR3 reads CASSLEAVNTEAFF. CDR3 sequence (DNA): TGTGCCAGCAGCTTGGAAGCAGTGAACACTGAAGCTTTCTTT.

The CDR3 region is CASSLTGTSGDLYEQYF. The CDR3 nucleotides are TGCGCCAGCAGCTTAACCGGGACTAGCGGGGATCTCTACGAGCAGTACTTC. V and J are TRBV5-1 and TRBJ2-7; 13 bases align to TRBD2. J was trimmed by 3 bases and V by 2 bases; bases with no gene match: 8. The V gene's germline CDR1 is SGHRS and CDR2 YFSETQ. The CDR3 covers 17 residues.

V usage is TRBV29-1 and J usage is TRBJ1-2; no clear D gene. Germline CDR1 is SQVTM and CDR2 is ANQGSEA. Trimming cost V 4 bases and J 3 bases, with 9 bases left between them. The CDR3 spans 12 residues. The CDR3 spells CSVVQVDYGYTF. Here the CDR3 DNA reads TGCAGCGTTGTTCAGGTTGACTATGGCTACACCTTC.

V usage is TRBV5-6 and J usage is TRBJ1-4, with D tentatively TRBD1 (5 bases). The germline V and J ends were trimmed by 4 bases and 4 bases, with 14 bases remaining between them. The germline gives CDR1 SGHDT, CDR2 YYEEEE. The CDR3 runs to 15 residues. CDR3 sequence: CASSPGRNFNEKLFF. The CDR3 bases are TGTGCCAGCAGCCCGGGACGGAACTTTAATGAAAAACTGTTTTTT.